One sample yielded the 24 T cell receptor beta chains listed below, sequenced in a study of T cell repertoires in breast cancer. Blocking oligonucleotides added to a second nested PCR suppressed unpaired genes. TCRdb re-called the emulsion pairing reads through MiXCR, storing one row per CDR3 protein. Found here are approximately 37,000 distinct CDR3 sequences, less than 55% of them singletons; the top ten hold 60%. An expanded emulsion RT-PCR with primers for all TCR V genes paired CD8+ T cell chains. Source material: CD8+ T cells. The receptors were gathered from a pool of human donors with breast cancer or a healthy control (not recorded which).

This clonotype has more than one count but fewer than ten. The rearrangement joins TRBV7-8 to TRBJ1-1; tentative D call: TRBD1 (5 bases). Trimming took 0 bases from V and 5 from J, leaving 16 bases between them. Germline lookup yields CDR1 SGHVS and CDR2 FQNEAQ. The CDR3 is made up of 16 amino acids. CDR3 sequence (DNA): TGTGCCAGCAGCTTAGCCCGGAAAGGGCGGGGGACTGAAGCTTTCTTT. This translates into CASSLARKGRGTEAFF.

The chain employs TRBV4-1 and TRBJ1-6, with unresolved D. Trimming removed 1 base at V and 9 bases at J, with 13 bases between. Germline values: CDR1 MGHRA, CDR2 YSYEKL. This CDR3 spans 15 amino acids. The CDR3 reads CASSQGLGWGSPLHF. DNA of the CDR3: TGCGCCAGCAGCCAAGGGCTGGGGTGGGGTTCACCCCTCCACTTT.

The chain employs TRBV10-3 and TRBJ1-1; D is perhaps TRBD1 (5 bases). With 7 bases removed from V and 6 bases from J, the gap between germline ends came to 12 bases. The V gene's germline CDR1 is ENHRY and CDR2 SYGVKD. CDR3 length equals 12 residues. The DNA for the CDR3 is TGTGCCATCACAGGGAATAACGCTGAAGCTTTCTTT. The encoded protein is CAITGNNAEAFF.

This clonotype was recorded a few times. J is TRBJ2-7 and V is TRBV10-3; D uncertain. CDR1 and CDR2 (germline): ENHRY, SYGVKD. The V end was cut by 2 bases, the J end by 0 bases, with 8 bases between. This CDR3 spans 14 amino acids. This CDR3 reads CAISEMDSSYEQYF. Here the CDR3 DNA reads TGTGCCATCAGTGAGATGGATAGCTCCTACGAGCAGTACTTC.

This clonotype was counted at least ten times. This chain connects TRBV27 to TRBJ2-3, with 10 bases lining up with TRBD2. Germline V gene data show CDR1 as MNHEY and CDR2 as SMNVEV (reference sequence). The V gene end was trimmed by 7 bases and the J gene end by 0 bases; junction bases not matched to a gene: 4. The CDR3 covers 15 residues. The CDR3 bases are TGTGCCAGCAAAGAACTAGCGGGAAGCACAGATACGCAGTATTTT. Protein: CASKELAGSTDTQYF.

This clonotype came up a few times. The chain carries TRBV27 and TRBJ2-7, with 9 bases aligning to TRBD1. Germline V gives CDR1 MNHEY, CDR2 SMNVEV (reference sequence). The CDR3 contains 14 residues. V was pared by 5 bases and J by 1 base, with 3 bases of the junction left unmatched. The CDR3 here is CASSRQGESYEQYF. DNA of the CDR3: TGTGCCAGCAGTCGACAGGGGGAATCCTACGAGCAGTACTTC.

The V call is TRBV12-5, the J call TRBJ2-1; 7 nucleotides align to TRBD1. This CDR3 has 13 amino acids. J lost 9 bases, V lost 1 base, and 3 bases had no gene match. Germline V gene lookup returns CDR1 LGHNT and CDR2 FRNRAP. CDR3 in DNA: TGTGCTAGTGGTTTGGAGGGGGCGGTTGAGCAGTTCTTC. It encodes CASGLEGAVEQFF.

The chain uses TRBV28 and TRBJ1-3, with D maybe TRBD1 (5 bases). The germline gives CDR1 MDHEN, CDR2 SYDVKM. Trimming left V 2 bases short and J 1 base short, with 12 bases between. The CDR3 has 16 residues. In nucleotides, the CDR3 is TGTGCCAGCAGTTTACGGTTCGGGGGTTCTGGAAACACCATATATTTT. Amino acids: CASSLRFGGSGNTIYF.

On this clonotype itself: The junction departs from germline at one end; a sequencing error may be responsible. This chain joins TRBV6-9 and TRBJ1-6; D unresolved. This CDR3 spans 14 amino acids. Germline CDR1 reads MNHGY; CDR2 reads SVAAGI. The CDR3 nucleotides are TGTGCCAGCAGTTATGAACAACGAGGTTCACCCCCCCACTTT. This sequence encodes CASSYEQRGSPPHF.

This clonotype was detected only a few times. The chain links TRBV6-4 to TRBJ2-3; weak D call: TRBD2 (6 bases). Trimming removed 3 bases from V and 2 bases from J, with 12 bases in between. Germline-derived CDR1 and CDR2 are MRHNA and SNTAGT. CDR3 length: 15 residues. DNA for the CDR3: TGTGCCAGCAGTGATGAGGGAGGCTCCACAGATACGCAGTATTTT. Amino acids: CASSDEGGSTDTQYF.

V and J are TRBV5-1 and TRBJ1-1; 11 bases map to TRBD1. Germline loops: CDR1 SGHRS, CDR2 YFSETQ. This CDR3 region has 13 residues. Unmatched junction bases numbered 2, after V lost 2 bases and J lost 8 bases. This CDR3 is CASSLRDRGEAFF. Here the CDR3 DNA reads TGCGCCAGCAGCTTAAGGGACAGGGGGGAAGCTTTCTTT.

V and J are TRBV7-2 and TRBJ1-2; tentative D call: TRBD1 (5 bases). V dropped 4 bases and J dropped 3 bases, with 9 bases sitting between them. The CDR3 covers 13 residues. Germline V CDR1 and CDR2: SGHTA, FQGNSA. DNA for the CDR3: TGTGCCAGCAGCTCGACAGATTACTATGGCTACACCTTC. Encoded protein: CASSSTDYYGYTF.

V usage is TRBV9 and J usage is TRBJ2-1; 8 bases are shared with TRBD2. V lost 1 base to trimming and J lost 4 bases; unmatched junction nucleotides: 1. The CDR3 is 14 amino acids. Germline values: CDR1 SGDLS, CDR2 YYNGEE. In DNA form, the CDR3 reads TGTGCCAGCAGCGTAAGCGGGGGTTACAATGAGCAGTTCTTC. Protein sequence: CASSVSGGYNEQFF.

This clonotype appeared a few times. V is TRBV4-1 and J is TRBJ2-1; D ambiguous. Per the germline V gene, CDR1 is MGHRA and CDR2 is YSYEKL. This CDR3 comprises 12 residues. The ends were cut back, 1 base at V and 9 bases at J, with 7 bases in the middle. The CDR3 loop reads CASSQVRGEQFF. In DNA form, the CDR3 reads TGCGCCAGCAGCCAAGTCCGTGGTGAGCAGTTCTTC.

J is TRBJ1-2 and V is TRBV4-1; 11 bases are shared with TRBD1. From germline, CDR1 is MGHRA and CDR2 YSYEKL. This CDR3 contains 16 residues. Losses at the gene ends were 1 base for V and 3 bases for J; bases not matched to a gene: 4. The CDR3 is CASSQGGTGGYYGYTF. The CDR3 DNA is TGCGCCAGCAGCCAAGGAGGGACAGGGGGGTACTATGGCTACACCTTC.

The rearrangement uses TRBV27 and TRBJ1-1, with D possibly being TRBD1 (6 bases). Germline values: CDR1 MNHEY, CDR2 SMNVEV (reference sequence). The length of the CDR3 is 18 residues. Trimming left V 3 bases short and J 1 base short, with 21 bases between. The CDR3 sequence: CASSFTQSPGHTNTEAFF. The CDR3 DNA is TGTGCCAGCAGTTTCACTCAGTCACCGGGACACACGAACACTGAAGCTTTCTTT.

The chain employs TRBV7-6 and TRBJ1-3, with D possibly TRBD1 on 6 matching bases. CDR1 SGHVS and CDR2 FNYEAQ come from the germline V gene. This CDR3 is 17 amino acids long. Between the trimmed V and J ends, which lost 5 bases and 3 bases, there was a span of 20 bases. The CDR3 DNA reads TGTGCCAGCAGCCAAACCCAGCCACAGGGTTTTGGAAACACCATATATTTT. This encodes CASSQTQPQGFGNTIYF.

V is TRBV29-1 and J is TRBJ2-3, with a tentative D call TRBD2 (6 bases). V lost 3 bases and J 2 bases, leaving 9 bases between the germline ends. Germline lookup yields CDR1 SQVTM and CDR2 ANQGSEA. This CDR3 is 13 amino acids long. The CDR3 DNA is TGCAGCGTTGACAGCGGGCACACAGATACGCAGTATTTT. Its protein product is CSVDSGHTDTQYF.

The J gene is TRBJ2-1, the V gene TRBV2, with D perhaps given as TRBD1 or TRBD2 (5 bases each). V lost 9 bases, J lost 4 bases, and 22 bases lay in between. CDR1 and CDR2 (germline): SNHLY, FYNNEI. The CDR3 spans 16 residues. The CDR3, as DNA: TGTGCCAGAACCCGGGACCCAAATCCTCGATACAATGAGCAGTTCTTC. This codes for CARTRDPNPRYNEQFF.

The rearrangement joins TRBV27 to TRBJ1-2; D call uncertain. In germline, CDR1 is MNHEY, CDR2 SMNVEV (reference sequence). The length of the CDR3 is 14 residues. With 5 bases removed from V and 4 bases from J, the gap between germline ends came to 14 bases. The CDR3 DNA reads TGTGCCAGCAGTCTGGGCCCCGGACCCTATGGCTACACCTTC. Residues: CASSLGPGPYGYTF.

A remark on this clonotype: A much bigger clone sits one base away, suggesting this may be a read error. This chain links TRBV27 with TRBJ2-5; D unclear. V gave up 4 bases and J gave up 0 bases, with 6 bases separating them. Germline CDR1 MNHEY, CDR2 SMNVEV (reference sequence). The length of the CDR3 is 13 residues. DNA for the CDR3: TGTGCCAGCAGTTGTCGTTACCAAGAGACCCAGTACTTC. This sequence encodes CASSCRYQETQYF.

This clonotype was counted many times. The V and J genes are TRBV6-5 and TRBJ2-7, with 8 bases fitting TRBD2. The CDR3 consists of 15 residues. In germline, CDR1 is MNHEY, CDR2 SVGAGI. With V trimmed by 3 bases and J by 0 bases, 4 bases remained unmatched. The CDR3 DNA reads as TGTGCCAGCAGTTATGGAACTAGCGGCTCCTACGAGCAGTACTTC. It yields the protein CASSYGTSGSYEQYF.

In its sample, this clonotype was seen a few times. The CDR3 protein is CASSSQTRGGRETQYF. Written as DNA, the CDR3 is TGTGCCAGCAGTAGCCAGACCAGGGGAGGGCGAGAGACCCAGTACTTC. The chain carries TRBV27 and TRBJ2-5, with a tentative D call TRBD2 (7 bases). From germline, CDR1 is MNHEY and CDR2 SMNVEV (reference sequence). Trimming removed 5 bases at V and 4 bases at J, with 20 bases between. This CDR3 comprises 16 residues.

Points on this clonotype: A much larger clone differs by one base, so this may be a read error. This chain joins TRBV20-1 and TRBJ1-2; D is undetermined. The CDR3 loop spans 14 amino acids. V lost 3 bases and J 8 bases, leaving 19 bases between the germline ends. CDR1 is DFQATT and CDR2 is SNEGSKA in the germline V gene (reference sequence). DNA for the CDR3: TGCAGTGCTAGGTCCGGGATATTCCCCGACGGCTACACCTTC. Encoded protein: CSARSGIFPDGYTF.